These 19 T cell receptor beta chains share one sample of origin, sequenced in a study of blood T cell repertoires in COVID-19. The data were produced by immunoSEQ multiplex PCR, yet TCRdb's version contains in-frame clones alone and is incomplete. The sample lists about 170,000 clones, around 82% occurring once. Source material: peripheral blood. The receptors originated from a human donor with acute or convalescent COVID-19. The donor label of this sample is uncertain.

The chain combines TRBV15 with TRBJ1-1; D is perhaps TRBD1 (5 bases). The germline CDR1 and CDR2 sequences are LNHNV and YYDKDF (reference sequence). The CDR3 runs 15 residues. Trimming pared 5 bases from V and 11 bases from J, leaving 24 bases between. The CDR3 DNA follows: TGTGCCACCAGCGCTGAGGGGAGGGGTGGTATACGGGCTTTCTTT. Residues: CATSAEGRGGIRAFF. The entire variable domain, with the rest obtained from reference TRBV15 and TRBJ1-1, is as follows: DAMVIQNPRYQVTQFGKPVTLSCSQTLNHNVMYWYQQKSSQAPKLLFHYYDKDFNNEADTPDNFQSRRPNTSFCFLDIRSPGLGDTAMYLCATSAEGRGGIRAFFGQGTRLTVV.

CDR3 residues: CASSLGGPDTGELFF. DNA for the CDR3: TGTGCCAGCAGTCTCGGGGGGCCGGACACCGGGGAGCTGTTTTTT. V and J are TRBV5-5 and TRBJ2-2; possibly TRBD2 for D (7 bases). Germline V gene lookup returns CDR1 SGHKS and CDR2 YYEKEE (reference sequence). The CDR3 extends over 15 amino acids. V lost 5 bases to trimming and J lost 3 bases, with 14 bases between them.

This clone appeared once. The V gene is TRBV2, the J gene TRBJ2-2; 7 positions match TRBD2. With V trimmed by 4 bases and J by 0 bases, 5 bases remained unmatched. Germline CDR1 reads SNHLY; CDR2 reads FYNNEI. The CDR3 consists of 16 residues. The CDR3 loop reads CASSGWDYTNTGELFF. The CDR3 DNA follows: TGTGCCAGCAGTGGGTGGGACTACACGAACACCGGGGAGCTGTTTTTT.

The CDR3 region is CASSDVWGRSVPEAFF. The CDR3 DNA reads TGTGCCAGCAGTGATGTCTGGGGGCGTTCCGTCCCTGAAGCTTTCTTT. The gene calls are TRBV6-1 and TRBJ1-1; a weak D match, TRBD1 (6 bases). Germline V gene lookup returns CDR1 MNHNS and CDR2 SASEGT. V was trimmed by 3 bases and J by 6 bases, leaving 20 bases between them. The CDR3 has 16 residues.

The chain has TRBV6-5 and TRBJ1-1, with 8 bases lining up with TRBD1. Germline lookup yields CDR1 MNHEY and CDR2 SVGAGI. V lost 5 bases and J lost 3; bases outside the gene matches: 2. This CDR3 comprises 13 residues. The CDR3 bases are TGTGCCAGCAGTCCGGACAGGGACACTGAAGCTTTCTTT. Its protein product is CASSPDRDTEAFF.

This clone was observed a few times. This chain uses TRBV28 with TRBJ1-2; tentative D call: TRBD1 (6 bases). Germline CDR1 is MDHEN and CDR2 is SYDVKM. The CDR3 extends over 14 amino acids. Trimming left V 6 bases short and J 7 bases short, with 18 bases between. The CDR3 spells CASRPARGGAGYTF. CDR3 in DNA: TGTGCCAGCAGACCCGCTAGGGGGGGCGCTGGCTACACCTTC.

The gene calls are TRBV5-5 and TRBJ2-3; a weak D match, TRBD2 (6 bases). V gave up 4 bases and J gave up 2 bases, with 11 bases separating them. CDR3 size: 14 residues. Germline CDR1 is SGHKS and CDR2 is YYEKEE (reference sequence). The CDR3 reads CASSPGGNTDTQYF. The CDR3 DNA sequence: TGTGCCAGCAGCCCCGGGGGAAACACAGATACGCAGTATTTT.

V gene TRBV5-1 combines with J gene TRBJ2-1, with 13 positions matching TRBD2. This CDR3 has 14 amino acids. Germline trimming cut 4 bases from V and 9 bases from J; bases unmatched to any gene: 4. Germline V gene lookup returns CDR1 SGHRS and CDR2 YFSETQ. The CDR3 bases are TGCGCCAGCAGCCCGGGGACTAGCGGGATTGAGCAGTTCTTC. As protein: CASSPGTSGIEQFF.

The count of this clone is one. Here the CDR3 DNA reads TGTGCCAGCAGCCCGCGGACAGGGCCAAATGAGCAGTTCTTC. This gives the protein CASSPRTGPNEQFF. The chain combines TRBV7-3 with TRBJ2-1, with 8 bases aligning to TRBD1. CDR1 and CDR2 (germline): SGHTA, FQGTGA. The trim removed 5 bases at V and 7 bases at J, leaving 7 bases unmatched. This CDR3 has 14 residues.

The CDR3 sequence: CASSHTVPGYSNQPQHF. The CDR3 DNA reads TGTGCCAGCAGCCACACAGTACCAGGGTATAGCAATCAGCCCCAGCATTTT. V and J are TRBV7-9 and TRBJ1-5; D is possibly TRBD1 (5 bases). The germline V gene encodes CDR1 SEHNR and CDR2 FQNEAQ (reference sequence). The V gene lost 5 bases and the J gene lost 0 bases, with 17 bases spanning the gap. CDR3 size: 17 residues.

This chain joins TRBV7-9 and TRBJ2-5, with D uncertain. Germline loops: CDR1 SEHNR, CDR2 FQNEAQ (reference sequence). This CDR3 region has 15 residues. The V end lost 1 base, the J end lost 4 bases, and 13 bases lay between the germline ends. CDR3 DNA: TGTGCCAGCAGCTTAGGAGGTCGGGTCAGAGAGACCCAGTACTTC. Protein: CASSLGGRVRETQYF.

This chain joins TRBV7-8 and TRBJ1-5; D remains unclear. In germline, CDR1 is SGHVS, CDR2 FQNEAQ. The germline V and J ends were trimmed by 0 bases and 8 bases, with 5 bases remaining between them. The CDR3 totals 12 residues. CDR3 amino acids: CASSLAGEPQHF. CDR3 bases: TGTGCCAGCAGCTTAGCGGGAGAGCCCCAGCATTTT.

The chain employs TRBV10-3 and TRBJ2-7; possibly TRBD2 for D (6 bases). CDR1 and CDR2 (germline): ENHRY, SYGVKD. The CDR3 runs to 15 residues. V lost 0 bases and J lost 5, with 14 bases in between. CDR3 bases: TGTGCCATCAGTGAGTCTGGGGCGGGACTCCACGAGCAGTACTTC. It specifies CAISESGAGLHEQYF.

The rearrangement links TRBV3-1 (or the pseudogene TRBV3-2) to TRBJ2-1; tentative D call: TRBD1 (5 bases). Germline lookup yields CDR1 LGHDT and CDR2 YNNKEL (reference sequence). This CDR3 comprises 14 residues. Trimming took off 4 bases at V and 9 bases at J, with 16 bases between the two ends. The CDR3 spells CASSPGAGIAEQFF. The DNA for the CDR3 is TGTGCCAGCAGCCCTGGAGCAGGGATTGCTGAGCAGTTCTTC.

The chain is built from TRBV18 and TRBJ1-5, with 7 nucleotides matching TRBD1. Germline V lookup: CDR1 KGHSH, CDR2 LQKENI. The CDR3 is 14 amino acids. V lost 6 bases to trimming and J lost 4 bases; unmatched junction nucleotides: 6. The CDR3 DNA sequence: TGTGCCAGCTCCCGAGGGACAGTGAATCAGCCCCAGCATTTT. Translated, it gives CASSRGTVNQPQHF.

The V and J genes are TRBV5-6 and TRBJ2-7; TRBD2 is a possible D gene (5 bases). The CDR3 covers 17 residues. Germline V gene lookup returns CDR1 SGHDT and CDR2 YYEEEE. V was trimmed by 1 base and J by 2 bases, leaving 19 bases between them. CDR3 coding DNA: TGTGCCAGCAGCTTGTATAGCGCTCAACGGGCCGCCTACGAGCAGTACTTC. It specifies CASSLYSAQRAAYEQYF.

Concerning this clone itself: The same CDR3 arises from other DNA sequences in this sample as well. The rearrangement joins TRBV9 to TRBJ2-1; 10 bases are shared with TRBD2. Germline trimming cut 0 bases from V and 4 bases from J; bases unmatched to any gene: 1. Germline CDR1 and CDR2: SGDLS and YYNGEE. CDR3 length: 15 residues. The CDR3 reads CASSVGSGGYNEQFF. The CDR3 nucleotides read TGTGCCAGCAGCGTAGGTAGCGGGGGGTACAATGAGCAGTTCTTC.

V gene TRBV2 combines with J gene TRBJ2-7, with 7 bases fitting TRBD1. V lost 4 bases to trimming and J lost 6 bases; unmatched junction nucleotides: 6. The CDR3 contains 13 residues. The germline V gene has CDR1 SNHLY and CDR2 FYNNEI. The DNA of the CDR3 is TGTGCCAGCAGTGTGACAGGGAACCTCGAGCAGTACTTC. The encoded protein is CASSVTGNLEQYF.

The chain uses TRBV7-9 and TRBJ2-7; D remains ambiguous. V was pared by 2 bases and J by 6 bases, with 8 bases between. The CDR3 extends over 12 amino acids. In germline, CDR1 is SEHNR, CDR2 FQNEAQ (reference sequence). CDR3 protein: CASSLSPGEQYF. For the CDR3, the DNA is TGTGCCAGCAGCTTATCCCCCGGCGAGCAGTACTTC.